The 14 T cell receptor beta chains in this list originate from one sample, sequenced in a study of blood T cell repertoires in COVID-19 (dated by TCRdb to about 2020). Libraries were built with the immunoSEQ multiplex PCR assay. TCRdb took over this immuneACCESS table, retaining in-frame rearrangements with V and J assigned. Such tables are incomplete; in checked studies, under half of the missing clones stem from an unresolved V gene, and the remainder is unexplained. Across this sample there are roughly 340,000 clones, with 89% seen only once. The ten largest clones represent 3% of the sample. The sample comprised peripheral blood. Receptors were obtained from a woman aged 25 to 39 with COVID-19, enrolled during active disease.

The CDR3 sequence is CASSLDVSASGQPQHF. CDR3 bases: TGTGCCAGCAGCTTAGATGTGTCGGCCTCAGGACAGCCCCAGCATTTT. This chain links TRBV11-2 with TRBJ1-5; D remains ambiguous. Trimming pared 0 bases from V and 7 bases from J, leaving 16 bases between. The CDR3 runs 16 residues. Germline CDR1 SGHAT, CDR2 FQNNGV.

The chain couples TRBV19 to TRBJ2-5, with 13 bases that match TRBD2. The CDR3 extends over 15 amino acids. The V gene end was trimmed by 6 bases and the J gene end by 4 bases; junction bases not matched to a gene: 5. The germline V gene encodes CDR1 LNHDA and CDR2 SQIVND (reference sequence). CDR3 protein: CASRELAGGRETQYF. The CDR3 nucleotides read TGTGCCAGTAGGGAACTAGCGGGAGGGAGAGAGACCCAGTACTTC. The full variable domain, with the rest looked up from reference TRBV19 and TRBJ2-5, is DGGITQSPKYLFRKEGQNVTLSCEQNLNHDAMYWYRQDPGQGLRLIYYSQIVNDFQKGDIAEGYSVSREKKESFPLTVTSAQKNPTAFYLCASRELAGGRETQYFGPGTRLLVL.

This sequence joins TRBV2 and TRBJ2-3; 9 positions agree with TRBD2. J gave up 8 bases and V 4 bases, and 7 bases lay outside the gene matches. The CDR3 is 14 residues long. Germline V CDR1 and CDR2: SNHLY, FYNNEI. The CDR3 DNA sequence: TGTGCCAGCAGTGGGCTTAGCGGGAGCCCTACGCAGTATTTT. Encoded protein: CASSGLSGSPTQYF.

The chain employs TRBV28 and TRBJ1-4; D may be TRBD1 (6 bases). From germline, CDR1 is MDHEN and CDR2 SYDVKM. V lost 3 bases and J 8 bases, leaving 19 bases between the germline ends. The CDR3 totals 16 residues. The CDR3 sequence: CASSFIRTAFREKLFF. The CDR3 DNA sequence: TGTGCCAGCAGTTTTATCAGGACAGCCTTCAGGGAAAAACTGTTTTTT.

The J gene is TRBJ2-5, the V gene TRBV7-2; 12 bases fit TRBD2. The length of the CDR3 is 16 residues. Germline assignment: CDR1 SGHTA and CDR2 FQGNSA. J was trimmed by 5 bases and V by 5 bases; bases with no gene match: 9. The CDR3 region has the DNA TGTGCCAGCAGCCACACTAGCGGGGGGACCGGGGAGACCCAGTACTTC. It encodes CASSHTSGGTGETQYF. Full variable domain (rest looked up from reference TRBV7-2 and TRBJ2-5): GAGVSQSPSNKVTEKGKDVELRCDPISGHTALYWYRQSLGQGLEFLIYFQGNSAPDKSGLPSDRFSAERTGGSVSTLTIQRTQQEDSAVYLCASSHTSGGTGETQYFGPGTRLLVL.

In this sample, this clone turned up a few times. This sequence joins TRBV19 and TRBJ2-2, with D perhaps TRBD1 (5 bases). The CDR3 is 16 amino acids. Germline V CDR1 and CDR2: LNHDA, SQIVND (reference sequence). V dropped 3 bases and J dropped 4 bases, with 15 bases sitting between them. CDR3 sequence (DNA): TGTGCCAGTAGTATCTTGGCAGGGTTGGGCACCGGGGAGCTGTTTTTT. Its protein product is CASSILAGLGTGELFF.

V gene TRBV28 combines with J gene TRBJ1-6; D gene ambiguous. CDR3 length equals 14 residues. CDR1 is MDHEN, CDR2 SYDVKM, per germline. V was clipped by 9 bases and J by 5 bases, with 14 bases between them. CDR3 bases: TGTGCCAGTGGAGAGGTGTTTAATAATTCACCCCTCCACTTT. The encoded protein is CASGEVFNNSPLHF.

This chain connects TRBV18 to TRBJ1-5; no firm D call. Deletions cut 5 bases from V and 0 bases from J, with 11 bases between. In germline, CDR1 is KGHSH, CDR2 LQKENI. This CDR3 has 15 amino acids. The CDR3 nucleotides read TGTGCCAGCTCAAATATGGAGGGTAGCAATCAGCCCCAGCATTTT. Translating gives CASSNMEGSNQPQHF.

This clone turned up a few times. The chain employs TRBV2 and TRBJ1-5, with D uncertain. This CDR3 is built from 15 residues. The ends were cut back, 3 bases at V and 2 bases at J, with 11 bases in the middle. Germline V CDR1 and CDR2: SNHLY, FYNNEI. CDR3 nucleotide sequence: TGTGCCAGCAGTGATAGCCAGTCTGGCAATCAGCCCCAGCATTTT. Its protein is CASSDSQSGNQPQHF.

This chain joins TRBV5-1 and TRBJ2-7; the match to TRBD1 covers 11 bases. The germline CDR1 and CDR2 sequences are SGHRS and YFSETQ. The CDR3 is made up of 13 amino acids. The junction had 4 bases not matched to a gene; V was cut back by 4 bases and J by 7 bases. This chain's CDR3 is CASSVGTGGEQYV. DNA for the CDR3: TGCGCCAGCAGCGTCGGGACAGGGGGTGAGCAGTACGTC.

The chain is built from TRBV9 and TRBJ1-3, with 8 bases identical to TRBD1. The CDR3 covers 15 residues. CDR1 is SGDLS and CDR2 is YYNGEE in the germline V gene. Losses at the gene ends were 0 bases for V and 4 bases for J; bases not matched to a gene: 3. CDR3 coding DNA: TGTGCCAGCAGCGTAGATTGGGACAGGGGAAACACCATATATTTT. It codes for CASSVDWDRGNTIYF.

Only a few counts were recorded for this clone. The V call is TRBV27, the J call TRBJ1-3; D unclear. The CDR3 extends over 12 amino acids. The germline V gene encodes CDR1 MNHEY and CDR2 SMNVEV (reference sequence). V dropped 3 bases and J dropped 3 bases, with 3 bases sitting between them. The CDR3 coding sequence is TGTGCCAGCAGTTTTAGTGGAAACACCATATATTTT. Residues: CASSFSGNTIYF.

The CDR3 DNA reads TGTGCCAGCAGTGAAAATCCACCTATGAACACTGAAGCTTTCTTT. This codes for CASSENPPMNTEAFF. The rearrangement links TRBV2 to TRBJ1-1, with D unresolved. V lost 2 bases, J lost 0 bases, and 10 bases lay in between. Germline CDR1 reads SNHLY; CDR2 reads FYNNEI. CDR3 length: 15 amino acids.

The chain links TRBV6-2 or TRBV6-3 to TRBJ2-7; D possibly corresponds to TRBD1 (6 bases). Trimming left V 2 bases short and J 1 base short, with 15 bases between. The CDR3 contains 16 residues. Germline V gene lookup returns CDR1 MNHEY and CDR2 SVGEGT. The CDR3 nucleotides read TGTGCCAGCAGTTACGGCACCCGCGACAGGTCCTACGAGCAGTACGTC. Protein sequence: CASSYGTRDRSYEQYV.